These 29 T cell receptor beta chains were all obtained from the same sample, sequenced in a study of long-term antiretroviral therapy in people with HIV. Assay version v3.0 of immunoSEQ was used, and it was run at survey level. The method was immunoSEQ multiplex PCR; TCRdb's version includes in-frame clones alone and lacks a portion of them. The sample shows some 20,000 clones, 90% of them seen only once. The sequenced sample was unsorted PBMCs, obtained 4.4 years before starting antiretroviral therapy. These receptors all come from a woman aged 25 to 45 with HIV.

The V gene is TRBV6-5, the J gene TRBJ1-1, with D unresolved. The CDR3 totals 15 residues. CDR1 MNHEY and CDR2 SVGAGI come from the germline V gene. The V end lost 0 bases, the J end lost 0 bases, and 8 bases lay between the germline ends. In DNA form, the CDR3 reads TGTGCCAGCAGTTACTCGGAAAGTATGAACACTGAAGCTTTCTTT. Its protein product is CASSYSESMNTEAFF.

CDR3 bases: TGCGCCAGCAGCCCCTCTCCGGGGCTGGCAGATACGCAGTATTTT. Encoded protein: CASSPSPGLADTQYF. This rearrangement joins TRBV5-1 to TRBJ2-3; D is tentatively TRBD1 or TRBD2 (5 bases each). CDR1 is SGHRS and CDR2 is YFSETQ in the germline V gene. Between the trimmed V and J ends, which lost 4 bases and 4 bases, there was a span of 16 bases. The length of the CDR3 is 15 residues.

The chain employs TRBV4-1 and TRBJ1-2, with a weak D call TRBD1 (6 bases). CDR3 length: 17 amino acids. The V gene lost 0 bases and the J gene lost 4 bases, with 18 bases spanning the gap. Looked up from germline, CDR1 is MGHRA and CDR2 is YSYEKL. The CDR3 loop is CASSQETGRGGIYGYTF. For the CDR3, the DNA is TGCGCCAGCAGCCAAGAGACTGGCAGGGGAGGAATCTATGGCTACACCTTC.

The chain uses TRBV7-2 and TRBJ1-2; a possible D gene is TRBD1 (6 bases). V was shortened by 4 bases and J by 3 bases, with 15 bases between the two germline ends. Germline CDR1 reads SGHTA; CDR2 reads FQGNSA. The length of the CDR3 is 15 residues. CDR3 in amino acids: CASSSGRGADYGYTF. The CDR3 DNA reads as TGTGCCAGCAGCTCCGGCCGGGGGGCAGACTATGGCTACACCTTC.

The chain employs TRBV9 and TRBJ2-3, with 12 bases that match TRBD2. The CDR3 has 16 amino acids. V shed 5 bases, J shed 4 bases, and the junction held 8 bases outside the gene matches. The germline gives CDR1 SGDLS, CDR2 YYNGEE. CDR3 in amino acids: CASSWTSGEASDTQYF. The CDR3 DNA sequence: TGTGCCAGCAGTTGGACTAGCGGGGAAGCTTCAGATACGCAGTATTTT.

In DNA, the CDR3 is TGTGCCAGCAGCGTAGAGGGGCGTACTAAAACCGGAGATACGCAGTATTTT. This encodes CASSVEGRTKTGDTQYF. The chain is built from TRBV9 and TRBJ2-3; D might be TRBD1 (5 bases). Trimming cost V 0 bases and J 5 bases, with 19 bases left between them. CDR3 length: 17 residues. The germline V gene encodes CDR1 SGDLS and CDR2 YYNGEE. The full variable domain, its missing parts supplied by reference TRBV9 and TRBJ2-3, is DSGVTQTPKHLITATGQRVTLRCSPRSGDLSVYWYQQSLDQGLQFLIQYYNGEERAKGNILERFSAQQFPDLHSELNLSSLELGDSALYFCASSVEGRTKTGDTQYFGPGTRLTVL.

The rearrangement links TRBV19 to TRBJ1-1, with no clear D. Germline V lookup: CDR1 LNHDA, CDR2 SQIVND (reference sequence). V lost 7 bases to trimming and J lost 6 bases, with 21 bases between them. The CDR3 length is 15 residues. CDR3 protein: CASNQPGEGGAEAFF. CDR3 bases: TGTGCCAGTAATCAACCCGGAGAGGGTGGGGCTGAAGCTTTCTTT.

This sequence joins TRBV10-3 and TRBJ2-7; tentative D call: TRBD1 (7 bases). There are 16 residues in the CDR3. Looked up from germline, CDR1 is ENHRY and CDR2 is SYGVKD. V was pared by 0 bases and J by 1 base, with 13 bases between. CDR3 sequence reads: CAISESGGGKSYEQYF. The CDR3 region has the DNA TGTGCCATCAGTGAGTCAGGAGGGGGCAAATCCTACGAGCAGTACTTC.

V usage is TRBV23-1 and J usage is TRBJ1-1, with D possibly TRBD1 on 5 matching bases. TRBV23-1 is sorted into the ORF group, with uncertain function. The CDR3 length is 12 residues. V was shortened by 6 bases and J by 4 bases, with 9 bases between the two germline ends. CDR3 sequence: CASRGRGTEAFF. The DNA for the CDR3 is TGCGCCAGCAGGGGACGGGGCACTGAAGCTTTCTTT.

J is TRBJ2-7 and V is TRBV7-6, with 10 nucleotides matching TRBD2. Germline CDR1 and CDR2: SGHVS and FNYEAQ. The CDR3 is 15 residues long. V was pared by 5 bases and J by 5 bases, with 9 bases of the junction left unmatched. In nucleotides, the CDR3 is TGTGCCAGCAGCATACTAGCGGGGACCTTGCACGAGCAGTACTTC. Translating gives CASSILAGTLHEQYF.

The chain uses TRBV27 and TRBJ2-1, with D tentatively TRBD1 (6 bases). V gave up 3 bases and J gave up 5 bases, with 20 bases separating them. CDR3 length equals 17 residues. Germline values: CDR1 MNHEY, CDR2 SMNVEV (reference sequence). DNA of the CDR3: TGTGCCAGCAGTTTCCTTTCAATCCACCGGGACAACAATGAGCAGTTCTTC. Its protein is CASSFLSIHRDNNEQFF.

The rearrangement joins TRBV4-3 to TRBJ2-2; D ambiguous. Trimming left V 2 bases short and J 6 bases short, with 10 bases between. The CDR3 spans 14 residues. Germline loops: CDR1 LGHNA, CDR2 YSLEER. This chain's CDR3 is CASSQSGSAGELFF. For the CDR3, the DNA is TGCGCCAGCAGCCAATCAGGCAGCGCCGGGGAGCTGTTTTTT.

The V and J genes are TRBV2 and TRBJ1-1; TRBD1 matches 9 bases. Germline trimming cut 6 bases from V and 2 bases from J; bases unmatched to any gene: 7. The CDR3 totals 15 residues. Germline assignment: CDR1 SNHLY and CDR2 FYNNEI. In nucleotides, the CDR3 is TGTGCCAGCAGACGTATGACAGGGGGAAACACTGAAGCTTTCTTT. Protein sequence: CASRRMTGGNTEAFF. The full variable domain, its missing parts supplied by reference TRBV2 and TRBJ1-1, is EPEVTQTPSHQVTQMGQEVILRCVPISNHLYFYWYRQILGQKVEFLVSFYNNEISEKSEIFDDQFSVERPDGSNFTLKIRSTKLEDSAMYFCASRRMTGGNTEAFFGQGTRLTVV.

The gene calls are TRBV7-2 and TRBJ1-4; unclear D gene. The CDR3 is 15 residues long. Germline-derived CDR1 and CDR2 are SGHTA and FQGNSA. The germline V and J ends were trimmed by 5 bases and 3 bases, with 13 bases remaining between them. CDR3: CASSPRAGANEKLFF. DNA of the CDR3: TGTGCCAGCAGCCCCCGGGCAGGCGCTAATGAAAAACTGTTTTTT.

J is TRBJ2-7 and V is TRBV6-4, with TRBD1 matching 8 bases. Germline CDR1 is MRHNA and CDR2 is SNTAGT. V was clipped by 6 bases and J by 5 bases; unmatched bases: 6. This CDR3 region has 13 residues. The CDR3, as DNA: TGTGCCAGCAGGCAGCACAGGGGGGACGAGCAGTACTTC. It yields the protein CASRQHRGDEQYF.

The rearrangement uses TRBV5-1 and TRBJ2-2; D may match TRBD1 or TRBD2 (7 bases each). V lost 3 bases to trimming and J lost 7 bases, with 13 bases between them. Germline loops: CDR1 SGHRS, CDR2 YFSETQ. This CDR3 is 14 amino acids long. This CDR3 is CASSSTGRGGELFF. CDR3 nucleotide sequence: TGCGCCAGCAGCTCGACAGGGAGGGGCGGGGAGCTGTTTTTT.

The chain is built from TRBV2 and TRBJ1-2; 9 bases fit TRBD1. From germline, CDR1 is SNHLY and CDR2 FYNNEI. The V segment lost 8 bases and the J segment 2 bases; nucleotides outside the gene matches: 9. The CDR3 has 15 amino acids. CDR3 in amino acids: CASRRPGQGNYGYTF. As DNA, the CDR3 is TGTGCCAGCCGACGCCCGGGACAGGGCAACTATGGCTACACCTTC.

V gene TRBV7-2 combines with J gene TRBJ1-6; D uncertain. Looked up from germline, CDR1 is SGHTA and CDR2 is FQGNSA. V gave up 2 bases and J gave up 3 bases, with 20 bases separating them. The CDR3 has 19 amino acids. CDR3 nucleotide sequence: TGTGCCAGCAGCTTAAGGAATAAGTGGCAGGCGTTCTATAATTCACCCCTCCACTTT. The encoded protein is CASSLRNKWQAFYNSPLHF.

The chain carries TRBV5-1 and TRBJ2-1; D is tentatively TRBD1 or TRBD2 (5 bases each). This CDR3 region has 16 residues. V lost 0 bases and J lost 4, with 14 bases in between. CDR1 and CDR2 (germline): SGHRS, YFSETQ. Written as DNA, the CDR3 is TGCGCCAGCAGCTTGGAGGACCCGGGGCGGTACAATGAGCAGTTCTTC. Amino acid sequence: CASSLEDPGRYNEQFF.

The V and J genes are TRBV6-1 and TRBJ2-3; 10 bases line up with TRBD1. V lost 1 base, J lost 6 bases, and 4 bases stayed unmatched. Germline CDR1 and CDR2: MNHNS and SASEGT. CDR3 length: 15 residues. The CDR3 spells CASSEGTGGRDTQYF. CDR3 nucleotide sequence: TGTGCCAGCAGTGAAGGGACAGGGGGTCGGGATACGCAGTATTTT.

This chain joins TRBV5-4 and TRBJ2-7; no firm D call. The CDR3 length is 14 residues. CDR1 and CDR2 (germline): SGHNT, YYREEE (reference sequence). V lost 6 bases to trimming and J lost 0 bases, with 13 bases between them. CDR3 coding DNA: TGTGCCAGCACCCCAAGGCAGGACTCCTACGAGCAGTACTTC. Translated, it gives CASTPRQDSYEQYF.

The chain has TRBV6-5 and TRBJ2-2; TRBD2 matches 14 bases. This CDR3 is built from 15 residues. The trim removed 7 bases at V and 7 bases at J, leaving 5 bases unmatched. CDR1 and CDR2 (germline): MNHEY, SVGAGI. In DNA form, the CDR3 reads TGTGCCAGCATGTGGGGACTAGCGGGGGTCGGGGAGCTGTTTTTT. The encoded protein is CASMWGLAGVGELFF.

Only a few counts were recorded for this clone. This chain joins TRBV6-6 and TRBJ2-7; no clear D gene. The CDR3 is 14 amino acids. V lost 8 bases and J 2 bases, leaving 16 bases between the germline ends. The V gene's germline CDR1 is MNHNY and CDR2 SVGAGI (reference sequence). CDR3 protein: CASGWGSPTYEQYF. CDR3 bases: TGTGCCAGCGGCTGGGGAAGTCCTACCTACGAGCAGTACTTC.

This clone appeared a few times. The chain carries TRBV30 and TRBJ2-7; D remains ambiguous. V was pared by 2 bases and J by 4 bases, with 6 bases between. The CDR3 consists of 11 residues. CDR1 GTSNPN and CDR2 SVGIG come from the germline V gene (reference sequence). The CDR3 DNA follows: TGTGCCTGGAGTACCCGATACGAGCAGTACTTC. Its protein is CAWSTRYEQYF.

V gene TRBV7-9 combines with J gene TRBJ1-5; possible D gene TRBD1, 6 bases. The CDR3 is 13 amino acids. Germline CDR1 SEHNR, CDR2 FQNEAQ (reference sequence). V gave up 3 bases and J gave up 6 bases, with 9 bases separating them. The CDR3 loop is CASSLGDTQPQHF. CDR3 nucleotides: TGTGCCAGCAGCTTGGGGGACACTCAGCCCCAGCATTTT.

The chain links TRBV7-9 to TRBJ1-2; a weak D match, TRBD1 (6 bases). CDR1 and CDR2 from the germline V gene are SEHNR and FQNEAQ (reference sequence). Trimming cost V 5 bases and J 2 bases, with 15 bases left between them. The CDR3 runs 15 residues. The CDR3 DNA is TGTGCCAGCAGCAGTCCAGGGGCCCAGAACTATGGCTACACCTTC. Residues: CASSSPGAQNYGYTF.

This chain joins TRBV30 and TRBJ2-7, with D possibly being TRBD1 (5 bases). V was trimmed by 3 bases and J by 6 bases, leaving 15 bases between them. The CDR3 has 13 amino acids. CDR1 is GTSNPN and CDR2 is SVGIG in the germline V gene (reference sequence). The DNA of the CDR3 is TGTGCCTGGAGGAGGACACCACGGCTCGAGCAGTACTTC. This codes for CAWRRTPRLEQYF.

The rearrangement joins TRBV7-9 to TRBJ2-3, with D perhaps matching TRBD2 (6 bases). Trimming cost V 5 bases and J 1 base, with 10 bases left between them. This CDR3 is 14 amino acids long. Germline V lookup: CDR1 SEHNR, CDR2 FQNEAQ (reference sequence). The CDR3 sequence is CASSLSGGTDTQYF. The CDR3, as DNA: TGTGCCAGCAGCCTCTCGGGGGGCACAGATACGCAGTATTTT.

This sequence joins TRBV6-5 and TRBJ1-2; D not resolved. CDR1 and CDR2 from the germline V gene are MNHEY and SVGAGI. The CDR3 has 13 amino acids. Trimming took off 2 bases at V and 1 base at J, with 5 bases between the two ends. The CDR3 bases are TGTGCCAGCAGTTACGAGGTTAACTATGGCTACACCTTC. It encodes CASSYEVNYGYTF.